This T cell receptor beta chain was identified in a study of T-cell reconstitution after alpha-beta-depleted transplantation in children. Regarding the study as a whole: Once a year had passed after transplant, T-cell counts and diversity came mostly from newly produced T cells.

For this clonotype: As yet, its antigen is unknown.

Preparation of the TCRbeta library was carried out with unique molecular identifiers. TCRdb fed the PCR reads into MiXCR, producing one record per CDR3 protein. The sample lists around 580,000 distinct CDR3 sequences, about a quarter occurring once. This CDR3 region has 15 residues. V was shortened by 1 base and J by 8 bases, with 17 bases between the two germline ends. The sample in question was PBMCs, obtained before TCRalphabeta/CD19-depleted stem cell transplant. This clonotype was sampled from a boy in the first two years of life with Wiskott-Aldrich syndrome, due to receive a stem cell transplant. The chain recombines TRBV12-3 or TRBV12-4 with TRBJ1-1, with a weak D call TRBD1 (6 bases). In nucleotides, the CDR3 is TGTGCCAGCAGTTTAGGAATTGGGGGCGTTTTCGAAGCTTTCTTT. Its translation is CASSLGIGGVFEAFF.